These 13 T cell receptor beta chains came from one sample sequenced in a study of cytomegalovirus exposure and HLA in healthy donors. The study ran its PCR with 60 Vbeta and 13 Jbeta primers. Sequencing used immunoSEQ multiplex PCR; TCRdb keeps in-frame clones, though not all of them. The sample has over 200,000 clones, 55% to 75% seen once. Material: PBMCs. These receptors all come from a man in his forties in good health and CMV-seropositive.

This clone was seen more than once but under ten times. The V gene is TRBV18, the J gene TRBJ1-1; D possibly corresponds to TRBD1 (5 bases). The CDR3 runs to 13 residues. V dropped 11 bases and J dropped 1 base, with 14 bases sitting between them. Germline values: CDR1 KGHSH, CDR2 LQKENI. The DNA for the CDR3 is TGTGCCTCCGCAGGGTTGGGGAACACTGAAGCTTTCTTT. Translation: CASAGLGNTEAFF.

This clone was recorded once. This chain uses TRBV10-1 with TRBJ2-3; D possibly corresponds to TRBD2 (5 bases). The CDR3 contains 17 residues. Germline V gene lookup returns CDR1 WNHNN and CDR2 SYGVQD (reference sequence). V lost 0 bases to trimming and J lost 0 bases, with 13 bases between them. The CDR3 coding sequence is TGCGCCAGCAGTGAGTCTTTACGGGAATTTAGCACAGATACGCAGTATTTT. It specifies CASSESLREFSTDTQYF.

The chain uses TRBV29-1 and TRBJ2-2; TRBD1 is a possible D gene (5 bases). CDR1 SQVTM and CDR2 ANQGSEA come from the germline V gene. There are 13 residues in the CDR3. V lost 7 bases and J 1 base, leaving 10 bases between the germline ends. CDR3: CSAAGLNTGELFF. The CDR3 DNA reads as TGCAGCGCCGCAGGGCTGAACACCGGGGAGCTGTTTTTT.

The chain carries TRBV4-3 and TRBJ2-5; TRBD2 agrees at 8 bases. The CDR3 spans 19 residues. The J segment lost 5 bases and the V segment lost 3 bases, leaving 20 bases of the junction unmatched. CDR1 and CDR2 from the germline V gene are LGHNA and YSLEER. The CDR3 spells CASSHDLTGGGKPSETQYF. Written as DNA, the CDR3 is TGCGCCAGCAGCCACGATCTCACTGGCGGGGGGAAACCAAGTGAGACCCAGTACTTC.

The rearrangement uses TRBV5-1 and TRBJ2-1, with 11 bases that match TRBD2. The CDR3 loop spans 16 amino acids. The germline V gene encodes CDR1 SGHRS and CDR2 YFSETQ. V lost 4 bases to trimming and J lost 5 bases; unmatched junction nucleotides: 8. CDR3 region: CASSQLGTSGNNEQFF. The CDR3 DNA follows: TGCGCCAGCAGCCAGCTCGGGACTAGCGGTAACAATGAGCAGTTCTTC. Supplemented by reference TRBV5-1 and TRBJ2-1, the full variable domain reads KAGVTQTPRYLIKTRGQQVTLSCSPISGHRSVSWYQQTPGQGLQFLFEYFSETQRNKGNFPGRFSGRQFSNSRSEMNVSTLELGDSALYLCASSQLGTSGNNEQFFGPGTRLTVL.

This clone was recorded a few times. CDR3 DNA: TGCGCCAGCAGCCAAGATAACTGGAGGCCCCTCCACTTT. Residues: CASSQDNWRPLHF. The chain recombines TRBV4-1 with TRBJ1-6; no clear D gene. The CDR3 has 13 amino acids. Germline-derived CDR1 and CDR2 are MGHRA and YSYEKL. Trimming shortened V by 0 bases and J by 13 bases, and 10 bases separated the two germline ends.

This chain joins TRBV6-1 and TRBJ2-7, with a tentative D call TRBD1 (6 bases). Trimming removed 5 bases from V and 4 bases from J, with 18 bases in between. CDR1 and CDR2 (germline): MNHNS, SASEGT. This CDR3 spans 15 amino acids. The CDR3 DNA is TGTGCCAGCAGTATAGAGCAGGGGACAACGTACGAGCAGTACTTC. Translated, it gives CASSIEQGTTYEQYF.

This clone has a handful of counts. The rearrangement joins TRBV5-8 to TRBJ1-1; a weak D match, TRBD1 (6 bases). The V end was cut by 0 bases, the J end by 9 bases, with 18 bases between. The CDR3 consists of 15 residues. CDR1 is SGHTS, CDR2 YDEGEE, per germline. The CDR3 bases are TGTGCCAGCAGCTTGGGGGGGGCCGCGGGGGTCAAAGCTTTCTTT. This gives the protein CASSLGGAAGVKAFF. The variable domain in full, completed from reference TRBV5-8 and TRBJ1-1, reads EAGVTQSPTHLIKTRGQQATLRCSPISGHTSVYWYQQALGLGLQFLLWYDEGEERNRGNFPPRFSGRQFPNYSSELNVNALELEDSALYLCASSLGGAAGVKAFFGQGTRLTVV.

V gene TRBV28 combines with J gene TRBJ2-5; tentatively, D is TRBD1 (6 bases). The closer fit of TRBJ2-7 to the DNA end suggests the J call may be wrong. The CDR3 has 12 residues. Germline loops: CDR1 MDHEN, CDR2 SYDVKM. CDR3 nucleotides: TGTGCCAGCAGCAGGGGCTTCTACGAGCAGTACTTC. Translating it yields CASSRGFYEQYF.

This clone was picked up a small number of times. The V gene is TRBV19, the J gene TRBJ1-1; TRBD1 might be the D (6 bases). Trimming cost V 6 bases and J 2 bases, with 13 bases left between them. The CDR3 totals 14 residues. Germline V CDR1 and CDR2: LNHDA, SQIVND (reference sequence). The CDR3 bases are TGTGCCAGTAGGAACGACAGGAAAAACACTGAAGCTTTCTTT. It yields the protein CASRNDRKNTEAFF.

The table lists this clone with a few counts. The chain's CDR3 is CASSRGQRYNSPLHF. Here the CDR3 DNA reads TGTGCCAGCAGCAGAGGTCAGCGCTATAATTCACCCCTCCACTTT. The chain couples TRBV5-6 to TRBJ1-6; D remains ambiguous. The CDR3 contains 15 residues. V gave up 4 bases and J gave up 3 bases, with 11 bases separating them. Germline values: CDR1 SGHDT, CDR2 YYEEEE. The variable domain in full, completed from reference TRBV5-6 and TRBJ1-6, reads DAGVTQSPTHLIKTRGQQVTLRCSPKSGHDTVSWYQQALGQGPQFIFQYYEEEERQRGNFPDRFSGHQFPNYSSELNVNALLLGDSALYLCASSRGQRYNSPLHFGNGTRLTVT.

The genes are TRBV27 and TRBJ2-3; TRBD2 agrees at 9 bases. The CDR3 consists of 15 residues. Per germline, CDR1 MNHEY and CDR2 SMNVEV (reference sequence). The J segment lost 7 bases and the V segment lost 2 bases, leaving 7 bases of the junction unmatched. The chain's CDR3 is CASSLLAGIVNTQYF. The CDR3 region has the DNA TGTGCCAGCAGTTTACTAGCGGGGATTGTCAATACGCAGTATTTT.

This rearrangement joins TRBV15 to TRBJ1-5; D uncertain. V was pared by 0 bases and J by 3 bases, with 9 bases between. The V gene's germline CDR1 is LNHNV and CDR2 YYDKDF (reference sequence). The CDR3 sequence is 15 residues long. In DNA form, the CDR3 reads TGTGCCACCAGCAGAGATCTCGGGATCAATCAGCCCCAGCATTTT. It specifies CATSRDLGINQPQHF.